The 6 T cell receptor beta chains below all came from one sample that was sequenced in a study of blood T cell repertoires in COVID-19. Using immunoSEQ multiplex PCR, the repertoire was profiled, and TCRdb retains in-frame clones only, with some absent. In the table there are tens of thousands of clones, approximately 83% of which are singletons. Sequencing was carried out using peripheral blood. The receptors stem from a human donor in a cohort sampled during active COVID-19.

The chain recombines TRBV12-5 with TRBJ2-2; D is ambiguous. The V end lost 2 bases, the J end lost 6 bases, and 10 bases lay between the germline ends. Germline CDR1 and CDR2: LGHNT and FRNRAP. CDR3 length equals 14 residues. CDR3 loop: CASGLTYQAGELFF. The CDR3 region has the DNA TGTGCTAGTGGTTTGACCTATCAGGCCGGGGAGCTGTTTTTT. Using reference TRBV12-5 and TRBJ2-2 for the parts outside the CDR3, the full variable domain is DARVTQTPRHKVTEMGQEVTMRCQPILGHNTVFWYRQTMMQGLELLAYFRNRAPLDDSGMPKDRFSAEMPDATLATLKIQPSEPRDSAVYFCASGLTYQAGELFFGEGSRLTVL.

The chain has TRBV6-2 or TRBV6-3 and TRBJ2-5; no definite D call. The V and J ends lost 0 bases and 0 bases respectively, with 14 bases between them. The CDR3 covers 17 residues. Germline assignment: CDR1 MNHEY and CDR2 SVGEGT. CDR3 sequence (DNA): TGTGCCAGCAGTTACTCGTCCGCGGCCCTGTACCAAGAGACCCAGTACTTC. This translates into CASSYSSAALYQETQYF.

The V and J genes are TRBV6-5 and TRBJ1-5; D not certain. The germline CDR1 and CDR2 sequences are MNHEY and SVGAGI. This CDR3 spans 15 amino acids. The ends were cut back, 0 bases at V and 0 bases at J, with 6 bases in the middle. CDR3 nucleotides: TGTGCCAGCAGTTACTCTTGGGCTAGCAATCAGCCCCAGCATTTT. Protein product: CASSYSWASNQPQHF.

This chain uses TRBV18 with TRBJ1-5; D gene ambiguous. Germline CDR1 KGHSH, CDR2 LQKENI. Trimming left V 5 bases short and J 0 bases short, with 8 bases between. CDR3 length equals 14 residues. The CDR3 here is CASSSDYSNQPQHF. The CDR3 DNA reads TGTGCCAGCTCATCGGACTATAGCAATCAGCCCCAGCATTTT.

The rearrangement links TRBV2 to TRBJ1-4; 9 nucleotides line up with TRBD1. CDR1 SNHLY and CDR2 FYNNEI come from the germline V gene. This CDR3 comprises 15 residues. The V segment lost 5 bases and the J segment 7 bases; nucleotides outside the gene matches: 8. CDR3 sequence: CASSPRTGEGEKLFF. The CDR3 DNA follows: TGTGCCAGCAGTCCACGGACAGGGGAGGGTGAAAAACTGTTTTTT.

The chain is built from TRBV21-1 and TRBJ1-4; TRBD1, as called in the table, went unchecked against the DNA. TRBV21-1 has pseudogene status. The CDR3 consists of 14 residues. CDR3 bases: TGTGCCAGCACTAATAGACAGCCTAATGAAAAACTGTTTTTT. Protein product: CASTNRQPNEKLFF.